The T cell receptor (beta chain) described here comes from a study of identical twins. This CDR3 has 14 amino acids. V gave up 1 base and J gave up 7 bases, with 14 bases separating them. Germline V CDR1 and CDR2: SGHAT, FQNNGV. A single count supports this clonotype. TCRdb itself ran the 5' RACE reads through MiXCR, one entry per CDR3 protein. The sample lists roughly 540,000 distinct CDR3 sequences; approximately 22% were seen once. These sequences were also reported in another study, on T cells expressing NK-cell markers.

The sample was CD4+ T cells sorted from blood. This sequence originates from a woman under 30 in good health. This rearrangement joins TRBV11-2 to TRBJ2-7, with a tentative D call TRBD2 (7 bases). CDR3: CASSLVGGPLEQYF. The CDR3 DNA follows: TGTGCCAGCAGCTTAGTGGGGGGGCCGTTGGAGCAGTACTTC.